This section outlines one T cell receptor (beta chain) sequence together with its context. This specimen belongs to a study of blood T cell repertoires in COVID-19. Study as a whole: Samples representing acute and convalescent COVID-19 were sourced from the United States, Italy and Spain. Sources were T cells, B-cell-depleted T cells, or PBMCs; the material itself was cDNA or gDNA.

Original processing methods: Estimation of nucleated cell counts relied on the amplification of reference gene primers. TCRdb keeps only in-frame clones here, not all; method: immunoSEQ multiplex PCR. From that table come the V and J calls and clone size; the DNA was used to work out D and trimming. The repertoire holds approximately 110,000 clones, with 80% to 85% as singletons. V lost 3 bases to trimming and J lost 6 bases, with 18 bases between them. Germline V CDR1 and CDR2: MNHNS, SASEGT. The CDR3 consists of 16 residues. Material: peripheral blood. The genes are TRBV6-1 and TRBJ1-5; a possible D gene is TRBD1 (5 bases). The clonotype was recovered from a woman older than 75 with acute or convalescent COVID-19. CDR3 protein: CASSDGSGAITQPQHF. CDR3 in DNA: TGTGCCAGCAGTGATGGCAGTGGGGCAATTACTCAGCCCCAGCATTTT.